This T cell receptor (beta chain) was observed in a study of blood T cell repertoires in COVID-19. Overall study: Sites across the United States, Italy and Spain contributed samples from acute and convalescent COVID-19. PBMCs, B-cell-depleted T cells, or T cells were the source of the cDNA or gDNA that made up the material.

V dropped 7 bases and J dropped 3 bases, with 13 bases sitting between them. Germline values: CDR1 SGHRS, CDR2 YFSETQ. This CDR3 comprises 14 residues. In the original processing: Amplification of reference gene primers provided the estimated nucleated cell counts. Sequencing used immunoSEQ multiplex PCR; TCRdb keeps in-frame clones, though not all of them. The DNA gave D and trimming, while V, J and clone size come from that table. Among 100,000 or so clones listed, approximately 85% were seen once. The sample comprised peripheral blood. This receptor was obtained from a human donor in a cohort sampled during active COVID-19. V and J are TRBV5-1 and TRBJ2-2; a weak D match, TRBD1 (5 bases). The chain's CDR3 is CASSPGLDTGELFF. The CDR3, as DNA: TGCGCCAGCTCACCAGGGTTGGACACCGGGGAGCTGTTTTTT.